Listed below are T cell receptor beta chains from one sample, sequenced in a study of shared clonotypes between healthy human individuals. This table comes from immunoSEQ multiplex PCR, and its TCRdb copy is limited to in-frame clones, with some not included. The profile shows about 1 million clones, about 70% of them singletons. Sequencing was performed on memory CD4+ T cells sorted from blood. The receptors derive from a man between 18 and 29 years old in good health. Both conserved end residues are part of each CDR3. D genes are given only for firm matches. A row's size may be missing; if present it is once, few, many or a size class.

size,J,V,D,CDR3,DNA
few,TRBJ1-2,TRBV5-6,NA,CASSLIGQPYGYTF,TGTGCCAGCAGCCTCATCGGACAGCCCTATGGCTACACCTTC
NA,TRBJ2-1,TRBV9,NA,CASSVGGALVGNEQFF,TGTGCCAGCAGCGTAGGTGGGGCCTTAGTGGGGAATGAGCAGTTCTTC
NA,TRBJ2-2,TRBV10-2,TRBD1,CASNNPGQAVPGELFF,TGCGCCAGCAATAACCCGGGACAGGCTGTCCCCGGGGAGCTGTTTTTT
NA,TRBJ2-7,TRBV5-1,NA,CASSNDRWDEQYF,TGCGCCAGCAGTAATGACCGTTGGGATGAGCAGTACTTC
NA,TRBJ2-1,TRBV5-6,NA,CASSQDYGTANNEQFF,TGTGCCAGCAGCCAAGATTACGGGACGGCAAACAATGAGCAGTTCTTC
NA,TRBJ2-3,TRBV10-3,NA,CAIMASLTDTQYF,TGTGCCATCATGGCCAGCCTAACAGATACGCAGTATTTT
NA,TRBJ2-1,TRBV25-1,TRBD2,CASSSSGTRINEQFF,TGTGCCAGCAGCTCCTCCGGGACTAGAATCAATGAGCAGTTCTTC
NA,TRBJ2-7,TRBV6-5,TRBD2,CASFGLAGGLYEQYF,TGTGCCAGCTTCGGACTAGCGGGAGGTCTCTACGAGCAGTACTTC
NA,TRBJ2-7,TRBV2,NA,CASSVGEGGEQYF,TGTGCCAGCAGTGTCGGGGAGGGGGGTGAGCAGTACTTC
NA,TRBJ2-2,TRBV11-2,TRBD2,CASSLQGGAGELFF,TGTGCCAGCAGCTTACAGGGAGGGGCCGGGGAGCTGTTTTTT
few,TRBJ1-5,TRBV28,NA,CASSLISNQPQHF,TGTGCCAGCAGTTTAATCAGCAATCAGCCCCAGCATTTT
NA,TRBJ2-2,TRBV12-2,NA,CASRLDSPGPTGELFF,TGTGCAAGTCGCTTGGATTCACCGGGCCCCACCGGGGAGCTGTTTTTT
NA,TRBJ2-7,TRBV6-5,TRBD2,CASSDSGSLYEQYF,TGTGCCAGCAGTGATAGCGGGAGCCTCTACGAGCAGTACTTC
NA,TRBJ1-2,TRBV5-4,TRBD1,CASSFDRVIGYTF,TGTGCCAGCAGCTTTGACAGGGTAATAGGCTACACCTTC
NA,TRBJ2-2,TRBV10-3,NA,CAIRLADTNTGELFF,TGTGCCATCAGGTTAGCCGATACGAACACCGGGGAGCTGTTTTTT
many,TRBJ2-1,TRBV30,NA,CARRVNIYNEQFF,TGTGCCCGAAGGGTTAATATTTACAATGAGCAGTTCTTC
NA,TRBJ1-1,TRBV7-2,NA,CASSLFSTGTEAFF,TGTGCCAGCAGCTTATTTTCAACGGGTACTGAAGCTTTCTTT
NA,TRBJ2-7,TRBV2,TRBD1,CASSEETGRVGDEQYF,TGTGCCAGCAGTGAGGAGACAGGGAGAGTAGGGGACGAGCAGTACTTC
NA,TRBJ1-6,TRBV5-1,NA,CASSLGSGRSPLHF,TGCGCCAGCAGCTTGGGGTCAGGTCGGTCACCCCTCCACTTT
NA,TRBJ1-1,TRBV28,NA,CASSRYQVNTEAFF,TGTGCCAGCAGTCGCTATCAGGTGAACACTGAAGCTTTCTTT
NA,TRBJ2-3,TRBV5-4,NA,CASSTTDTQYF,TGTGCCAGCAGTACCACAGATACGCAGTATTTT
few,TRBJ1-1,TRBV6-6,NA,CASRGRGDGTEAFF,TGTGCCAGCAGGGGACGGGGGGACGGCACTGAAGCTTTCTTT
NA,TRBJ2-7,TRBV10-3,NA,CAIRRGGSSYEQYF,TGTGCCATCCGGCGGGGCGGCAGCTCCTACGAGCAGTACTTC
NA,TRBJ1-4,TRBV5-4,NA,CASSQWGEKLFF,TGTGCCAGCAGCCAATGGGGTGAAAAACTGTTTTTT
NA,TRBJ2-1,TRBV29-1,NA,CSVAGADNEQFF,TGCAGCGTTGCGGGGGCCGACAATGAGCAGTTCTTC
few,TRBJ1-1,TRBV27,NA,CASSFLGEVTEAFF,TGTGCCAGCAGTTTTTTGGGGGAGGTCACTGAAGCTTTCTTT
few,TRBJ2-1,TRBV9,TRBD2,CASSDSGRAHNEQFF,TGTGCCAGCAGCGATAGCGGGAGGGCTCATAATGAGCAGTTCTTC
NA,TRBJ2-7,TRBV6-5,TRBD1,CASKQTGHPYEQYF,TGTGCCAGCAAGCAGACAGGGCACCCCTACGAGCAGTACTTC
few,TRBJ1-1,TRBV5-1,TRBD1,CASSTGQGVNTEAFF,TGCGCCAGCAGCACCGGCCAGGGGGTGAACACTGAAGCTTTCTTT
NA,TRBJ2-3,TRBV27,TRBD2,CASSLAPGLGDTDTQYF,TGTGCCAGCAGTTTAGCACCGGGACTAGGCGACACAGATACGCAGTATTTT
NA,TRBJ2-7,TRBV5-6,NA,CASIRTGGAVYEQYF,TGTGCCAGCATCCGGACGGGGGGCGCAGTCTACGAGCAGTACTTC
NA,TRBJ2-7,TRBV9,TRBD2,CASSGAGGTSYEQYF,TGTGCCAGCAGCGGCGCGGGGGGAACCTCCTACGAGCAGTACTTC
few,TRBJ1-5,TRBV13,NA,CASSLGLNQPQHF,TGTGCCAGCAGCTTAGGGCTTAATCAGCCCCAGCATTTT
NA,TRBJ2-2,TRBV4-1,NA,CASSQDAKRNGELFF,TGCGCCAGCAGCCAAGATGCCAAGCGTAACGGGGAGCTGTTTTTT
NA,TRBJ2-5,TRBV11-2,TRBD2,CASSSGAASGQETQYF,TGTGCCAGCAGCTCAGGTGCGGCTAGCGGTCAAGAGACCCAGTACTTC
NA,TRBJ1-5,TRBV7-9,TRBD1,CASSKDRVDQPQHF,TGTGCCAGCAGCAAAGACAGGGTTGATCAGCCCCAGCATTTT
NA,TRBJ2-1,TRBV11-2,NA,CASSETWGSYNEQFF,TGTGCCAGCAGCGAAACCTGGGGCTCCTACAATGAGCAGTTCTTC
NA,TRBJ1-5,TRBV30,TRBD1,CAWSRGQGNNQPQHF,TGTGCCTGGAGTAGGGGACAGGGCAACAATCAGCCCCAGCATTTT
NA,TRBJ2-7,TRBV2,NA,CASNRQMGEQYF,TGTGCCAGCAACCGGCAGATGGGCGAGCAGTACTTC
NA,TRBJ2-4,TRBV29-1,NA,CSVGGGFKNIQYF,TGCAGCGTTGGAGGGGGGTTCAAAAACATTCAGTACTTC
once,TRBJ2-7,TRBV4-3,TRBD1,CASSPAGQGWDEQYF,TGCGCCAGCAGCCCGGCGGGACAGGGGTGGGACGAGCAGTACTTC
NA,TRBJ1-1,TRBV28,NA,CASSLVPDLGGTEAFF,TGTGCCAGCAGTTTGGTGCCGGACCTTGGGGGGACTGAAGCTTTCTTT
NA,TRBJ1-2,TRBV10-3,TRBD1,CAISGGPDTGGYGYTF,TGTGCCATCAGTGGGGGCCCCGACACAGGGGGCTATGGCTACACCTTC
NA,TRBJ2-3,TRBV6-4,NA,CASPPWEPLGTDTQYF,TGTGCCAGCCCCCCTTGGGAACCTCTGGGCACAGATACGCAGTATTTT
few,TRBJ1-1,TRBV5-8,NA,CASSSSQGRLMNTEAFF,TGTGCCAGCAGCTCGAGTCAGGGGAGACTCATGAACACTGAAGCTTTCTTT
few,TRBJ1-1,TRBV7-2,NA,CASSFDGSNTEAFF,TGTGCCAGCAGCTTCGACGGATCGAACACTGAAGCTTTCTTT
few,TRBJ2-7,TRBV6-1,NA,CASNPTGYEQYF,TGTGCCAGCAACCCCACAGGTTACGAGCAGTACTTC
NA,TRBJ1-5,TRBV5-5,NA,CASSLNSGSNQPQHF,TGTGCCAGCAGCTTGAATAGCGGGAGCAATCAGCCCCAGCATTTT
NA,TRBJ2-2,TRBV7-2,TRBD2,CASSLAGREVGELFF,TGTGCCAGCAGCTTAGCGGGCCGGGAGGTCGGGGAGCTGTTTTTT